This T cell receptor (beta chain) was obtained from a study of identical twins. V gave up 6 bases and J gave up 2 bases, with 14 bases separating them. The CDR3 extends over 14 amino acids. CDR1 is SGDLS and CDR2 is YYNGEE in the germline V gene. Template switching, a step in the protocol, added a universal primer site, and cDNA carried unique molecular identifiers. MiXCR, applied by TCRdb to the 5' RACE reads, yields one record per CDR3 protein. The sample contains 200,000 to 250,000 distinct CDR3 sequences, about 7.5% of which appear only once. Healthy Caucasians made up all donors. These data are also associated with another study on yellow fever vaccine responses in identical twins. From that second work: Reportedly, the T cell response mounted by twins to vaccine seemed partly convergent, partly personalized.

This receptor was obtained from a woman younger than 30 in good health. The V gene is TRBV9, the J gene TRBJ2-5, with D perhaps being TRBD1 or TRBD2 (5 bases each). The material sequenced was memory (CD45RO+) T cells sorted from blood. For the CDR3, the DNA is TGTGCCAGCACCCTGGGGGACGTACAAGAGACCCAGTACTTC. Its translation: CASTLGDVQETQYF.